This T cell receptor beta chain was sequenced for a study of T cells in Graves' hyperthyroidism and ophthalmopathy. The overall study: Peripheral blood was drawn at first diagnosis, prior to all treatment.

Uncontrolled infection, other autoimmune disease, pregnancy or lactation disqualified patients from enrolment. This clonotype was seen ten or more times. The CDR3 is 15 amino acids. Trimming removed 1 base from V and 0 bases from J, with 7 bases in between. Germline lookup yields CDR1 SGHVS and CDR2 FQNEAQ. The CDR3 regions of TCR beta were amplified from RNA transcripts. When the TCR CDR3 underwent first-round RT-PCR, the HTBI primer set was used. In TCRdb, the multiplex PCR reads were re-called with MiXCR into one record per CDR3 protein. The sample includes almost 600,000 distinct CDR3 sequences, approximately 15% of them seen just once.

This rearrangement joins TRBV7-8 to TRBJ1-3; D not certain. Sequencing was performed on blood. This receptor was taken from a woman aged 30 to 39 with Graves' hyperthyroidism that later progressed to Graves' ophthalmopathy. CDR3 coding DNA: TGTGCCAGCAGCTTAGTGGGGATCTCTGGAAACACCATATATTTT. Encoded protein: CASSLVGISGNTIYF.